The text below deals with one TCR beta chain. This sample is part of a study of spatial heterogeneity in lung cancer. Study information: Mean representation of each unique TCR and UMI combination in the raw reads exceeded 8.5 occurrences.

The CDR3 is 16 amino acids. V shed 3 bases, J shed 4 bases, and the junction held 9 bases outside the gene matches. Germline CDR1 DFQATT, CDR2 SNEGSKA (reference sequence). Indicated time point: blood at routine non-recurrence follow-up after resection. Unsorted whole RNA from tumor, nontumor lung or frozen PBMC underwent sequencing. TCRdb reprocessed the 5' RACE reads with MiXCR, giving one entry per CDR3 protein. The sample consists of roughly 29,000 distinct CDR3 sequences, approximately 5.9% of them appearing once. The starting material was PBMCs, obtained at follow-up. The sequence came from a female donor with early-stage non-small cell lung cancer. V gene TRBV20-1 combines with J gene TRBJ2-1; TRBD2 matches at 10 bases. CDR3 amino acids: CSASAVAGGKYNEQFF. CDR3 nucleotide sequence: TGCAGTGCTAGTGCGGTAGCGGGAGGAAAGTACAATGAGCAGTTCTTC.